A selection of T cell receptor beta chains follows, all from one sample in a study of cytomegalovirus exposure and HLA in healthy donors. Sequenced by immunoSEQ multiplex PCR; TCRdb stores in-frame clones only, minus some. The sample holds about 82,000 clones, 70% to 85% seen once. Specimen: PBMCs. The receptors derive from a human donor in good health. The CDR3 runs from the conserved cysteine through the conserved F or W. Fields, in order: CDR3 length, D gene, V gene, J gene, CDR3 protein. The D gene is left open where the match is weak.

length: 15
D: .
V: TRBV5-5
J: TRBJ1-3
CDR3: CASSRSTTSGNTIYF

length: 13
D: .
V: TRBV5-8
J: TRBJ2-7
CDR3: CASSFQGGYEQYF

length: 14
D: TRBD2
V: TRBV5-1
J: TRBJ2-7
CDR3: CASSSTSGSYEQYF

length: 14
D: TRBD1
V: TRBV28
J: TRBJ1-6
CDR3: CASSLRDRPVPLHF

length: 13
D: TRBD1
V: TRBV6-5
J: TRBJ2-1
CDR3: CASTGQLYNEQFF

length: 17
D: TRBD1
V: TRBV15
J: TRBJ1-4
CDR3: CATSRDPRDRALGKLFF

length: 11
D: .
V: TRBV19
J: TRBJ1-1
CDR3: CASLKQDEAFF

length: 15
D: .
V: TRBV7-2
J: TRBJ1-4
CDR3: CASSWDTTTNEKLFF

length: 15
D: TRBD1
V: TRBV7-2
J: TRBJ1-5
CDR3: CASSLARGENQPQHF

length: 15
D: TRBD1
V: TRBV6-1
J: TRBJ1-5
CDR3: CASSVGQGPNRPQHF

length: 16
D: TRBD2
V: TRBV7-2
J: TRBJ2-1
CDR3: CASSLAGGGAYNEQFF

length: 16
D: .
V: TRBV14
J: TRBJ1-1
CDR3: CASSRLGGQGRYEAFF

length: 14
D: TRBD1
V: TRBV27
J: TRBJ2-1
CDR3: CASHIGTGINEQFF

length: 15
D: TRBD2
V: TRBV9
J: TRBJ2-1
CDR3: CASSVVGGGSYEQFF

length: 17
D: TRBD2
V: TRBV4-3
J: TRBJ2-7
CDR3: CASSQDLAGASHYEQYF

length: 16
D: .
V: TRBV4-3
J: TRBJ2-7
CDR3: CASSQDVIRQPYEQYF

length: 13
D: TRBD1
V: TRBV29-1
J: TRBJ1-2
CDR3: CSVARDRGYGYTF

length: 12
D: TRBD1
V: TRBV18
J: TRBJ2-7
CDR3: CASSPPQGQQYF

length: 12
D: .
V: TRBV2
J: TRBJ2-1
CDR3: CASSGTLTEQFF

length: 14
D: .
V: TRBV5-4
J: TRBJ1-1
CDR3: CASSLDSLGTEAFF

length: 15
D: TRBD2
V: TRBV11-2
J: TRBJ2-7
CDR3: CASSLGGTRNDEQYF

length: 13
D: .
V: TRBV7-9
J: TRBJ1-2
CDR3: CASTPDGQGGYTF

length: 16
D: TRBD1
V: TRBV7-9
J: TRBJ1-5
CDR3: CASSPDQTGADQPQHF

length: 16
D: .
V: TRBV27
J: TRBJ1-4
CDR3: CASSPRWGATNEKLFF

length: 15
D: .
V: TRBV10-1
J: TRBJ1-1
CDR3: CASSESRGPGTEAFF

length: 12
D: TRBD1
V: TRBV6-5
J: TRBJ2-7
CDR3: CASSGDRAEQYF

length: 14
D: .
V: TRBV5-4
J: TRBJ2-1
CDR3: CASSLGGRYNEQFF

length: 13
D: .
V: TRBV6-6
J: TRBJ2-3
CDR3: CASTLDYTDTQYF

length: 15
D: .
V: TRBV27
J: TRBJ1-5
CDR3: CASSLEGGGNQPQHF

length: 15
D: .
V: TRBV7-2
J: TRBJ2-3
CDR3: CASSLWGGGTDTQYF

length: 15
D: TRBD2
V: TRBV27
J: TRBJ2-5
CDR3: CASSPTSGVQETQYF

length: 14
D: .
V: TRBV7-2
J: TRBJ1-1
CDR3: CASSPITLNTEAFF

length: 17
D: TRBD1
V: TRBV5-5
J: TRBJ2-5
CDR3: CASSRGQGGSFQETQYF

length: 17
D: TRBD1
V: TRBV7-9
J: TRBJ2-1
CDR3: CASSLTQGGSPYGEQFF

length: 12
D: .
V: TRBV2
J: TRBJ2-3
CDR3: CASRDRTDTQYF

length: 18
D: .
V: TRBV4-1
J: TRBJ1-3
CDR3: CASSQDRERVVSGNTIYF

length: 12
D: .
V: TRBV23-1
J: TRBJ1-2
CDR3: CASSQPGKGYTF

length: 18
D: .
V: TRBV27
J: TRBJ1-4
CDR3: CASSLPLSGIKGKEKLFF

length: 17
D: TRBD2
V: TRBV10-3
J: TRBJ2-1
CDR3: CAIKGTSGGAGENEQFF

length: 14
D: TRBD1
V: TRBV9
J: TRBJ1-1
CDR3: CASSVATGGTEAFF

length: 14
D: TRBD2
V: TRBV5-1
J: TRBJ2-1
CDR3: CASSSLAGEDEQFF

length: 16
D: .
V: TRBV4-3
J: TRBJ1-2
CDR3: CASSQDVGGMDYGYTF